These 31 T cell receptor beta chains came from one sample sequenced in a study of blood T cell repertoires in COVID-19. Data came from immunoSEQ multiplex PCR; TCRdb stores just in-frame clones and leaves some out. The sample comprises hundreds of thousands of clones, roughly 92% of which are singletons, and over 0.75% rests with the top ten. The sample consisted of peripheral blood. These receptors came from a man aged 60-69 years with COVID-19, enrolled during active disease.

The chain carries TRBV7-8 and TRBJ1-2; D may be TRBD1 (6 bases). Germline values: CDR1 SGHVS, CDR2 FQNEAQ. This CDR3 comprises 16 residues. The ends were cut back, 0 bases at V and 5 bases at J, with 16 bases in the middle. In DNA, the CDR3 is TGTGCCAGCAGCTTAGCAGGGGGGGGAATCGGATATGGCTACACCTTC. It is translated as CASSLAGGGIGYGYTF.

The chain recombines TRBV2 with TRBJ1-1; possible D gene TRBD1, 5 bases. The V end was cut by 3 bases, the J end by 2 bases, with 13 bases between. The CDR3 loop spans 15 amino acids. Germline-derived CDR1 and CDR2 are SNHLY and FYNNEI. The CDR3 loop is CASSETARANTEAFF. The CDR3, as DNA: TGTGCCAGCAGTGAGACTGCCAGGGCTAACACTGAAGCTTTCTTT.

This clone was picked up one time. As DNA, the CDR3 is TGTGCCTGGAGTGTAAGGATACTAGCTCAATCCAGCTCCTACAATGAGCAGTTCTTC. Translation gives CAWSVRILAQSSSYNEQFF. The chain combines TRBV30 with TRBJ2-1, with D tentatively TRBD2 (6 bases). The length of the CDR3 is 19 residues. CDR1 is GTSNPN, CDR2 SVGIG, per germline (reference sequence). Trimming left V 0 bases short and J 0 bases short, with 21 bases between.

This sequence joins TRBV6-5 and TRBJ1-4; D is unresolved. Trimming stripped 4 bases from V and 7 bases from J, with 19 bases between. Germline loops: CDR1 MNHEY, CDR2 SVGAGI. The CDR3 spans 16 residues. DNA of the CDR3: TGTGCCAGCAGTTCCCGGACTAGTTTTGGTGGTGAAAAACTGTTTTTT. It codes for CASSSRTSFGGEKLFF.

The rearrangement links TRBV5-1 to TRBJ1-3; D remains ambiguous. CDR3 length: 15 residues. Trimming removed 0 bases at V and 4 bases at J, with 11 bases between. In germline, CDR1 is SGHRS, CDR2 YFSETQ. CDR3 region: CASSLGSGSGNTIYF. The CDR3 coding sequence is TGCGCCAGCAGCTTGGGTAGCGGGTCCGGAAACACCATATATTTT.

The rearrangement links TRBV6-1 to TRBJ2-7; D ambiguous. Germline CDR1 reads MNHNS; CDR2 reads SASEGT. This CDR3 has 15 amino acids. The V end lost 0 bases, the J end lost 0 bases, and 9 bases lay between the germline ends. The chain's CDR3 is CASSEAGRNSYEQYF. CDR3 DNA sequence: TGTGCCAGCAGTGAAGCGGGCAGGAACTCCTACGAGCAGTACTTC.

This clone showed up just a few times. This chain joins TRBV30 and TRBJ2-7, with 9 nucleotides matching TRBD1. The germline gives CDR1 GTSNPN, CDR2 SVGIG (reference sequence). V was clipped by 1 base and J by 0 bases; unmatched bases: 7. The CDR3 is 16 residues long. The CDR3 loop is CAWSANGQGISYEQYF. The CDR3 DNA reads TGTGCCTGGAGTGCAAACGGACAGGGGATCTCCTACGAGCAGTACTTC.

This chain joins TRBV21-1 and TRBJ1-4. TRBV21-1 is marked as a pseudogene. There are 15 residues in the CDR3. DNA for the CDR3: TGTGCCAGCAGCAAAGGCGGGACTGGTAATGAAAAACTGTTTTTT. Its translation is CASSKGGTGNEKLFF.

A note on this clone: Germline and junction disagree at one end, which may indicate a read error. The CDR3 loop reads CASRIGGNQPRHF. The CDR3 DNA follows: TGTGCCAGCAGGATAGGGGGCAATCAGCCCCGGCATTTT. The V gene is TRBV28, the J gene TRBJ1-5, with TRBD1 identical over 7 bases. CDR1 and CDR2 (germline): MDHEN, SYDVKM. This CDR3 is built from 13 residues.

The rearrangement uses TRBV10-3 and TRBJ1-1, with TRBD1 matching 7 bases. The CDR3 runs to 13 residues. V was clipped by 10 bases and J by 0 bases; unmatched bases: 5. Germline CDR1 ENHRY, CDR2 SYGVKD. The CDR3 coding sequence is TGTGCCACATCGGGACAGTTGAACACTGAAGCTTTCTTT. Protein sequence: CATSGQLNTEAFF.

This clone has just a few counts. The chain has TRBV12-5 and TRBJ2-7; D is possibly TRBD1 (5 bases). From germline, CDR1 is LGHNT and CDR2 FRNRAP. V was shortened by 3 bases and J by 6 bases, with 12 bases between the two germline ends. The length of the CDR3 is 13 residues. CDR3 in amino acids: CASGLDDRSEQYF. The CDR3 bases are TGTGCTAGTGGTTTAGACGACAGATCCGAGCAGTACTTC.

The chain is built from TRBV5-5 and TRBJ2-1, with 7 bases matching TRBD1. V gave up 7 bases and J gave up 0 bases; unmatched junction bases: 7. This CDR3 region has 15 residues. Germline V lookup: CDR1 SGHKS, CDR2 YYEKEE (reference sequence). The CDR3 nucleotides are TGTGCCAGCGGGTTCCGGGACAGCTCCTACAATGAGCAGTTCTTC. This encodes CASGFRDSSYNEQFF.

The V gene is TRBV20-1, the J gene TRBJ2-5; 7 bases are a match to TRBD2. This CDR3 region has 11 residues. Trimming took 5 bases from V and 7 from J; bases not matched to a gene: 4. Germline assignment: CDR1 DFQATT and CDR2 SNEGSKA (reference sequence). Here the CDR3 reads CSASSGGTQYF. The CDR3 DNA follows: TGCAGTGCTTCTAGCGGTGGGACCCAGTACTTC.

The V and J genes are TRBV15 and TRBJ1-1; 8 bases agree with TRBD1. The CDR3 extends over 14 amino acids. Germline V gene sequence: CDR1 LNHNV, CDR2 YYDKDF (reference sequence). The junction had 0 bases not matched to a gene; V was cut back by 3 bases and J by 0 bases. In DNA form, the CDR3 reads TGTGCCACCAGCAGGGACAGGGTGAACACTGAAGCTTTCTTT. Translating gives CATSRDRVNTEAFF.

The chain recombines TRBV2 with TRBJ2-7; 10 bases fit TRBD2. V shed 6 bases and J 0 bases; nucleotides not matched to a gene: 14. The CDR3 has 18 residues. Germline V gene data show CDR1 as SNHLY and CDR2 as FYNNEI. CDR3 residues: CASSGAVNLAGASYEQYF. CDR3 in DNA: TGTGCCAGCAGCGGAGCCGTCAATCTAGCGGGGGCCTCCTACGAGCAGTACTTC.

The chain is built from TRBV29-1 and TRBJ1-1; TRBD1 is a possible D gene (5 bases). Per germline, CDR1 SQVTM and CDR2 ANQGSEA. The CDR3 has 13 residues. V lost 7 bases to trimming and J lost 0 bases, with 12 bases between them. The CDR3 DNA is TGCAGCGCCGCTCGACAGATGAACACTGAAGCTTTCTTT. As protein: CSAARQMNTEAFF.

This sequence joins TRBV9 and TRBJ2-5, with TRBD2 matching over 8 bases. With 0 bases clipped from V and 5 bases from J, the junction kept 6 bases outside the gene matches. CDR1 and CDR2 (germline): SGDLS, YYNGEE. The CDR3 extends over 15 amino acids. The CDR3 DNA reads TGTGCCAGCAGCGTAGCGGGGACTAGATGGGAGACCCAGTACTTC. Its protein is CASSVAGTRWETQYF.

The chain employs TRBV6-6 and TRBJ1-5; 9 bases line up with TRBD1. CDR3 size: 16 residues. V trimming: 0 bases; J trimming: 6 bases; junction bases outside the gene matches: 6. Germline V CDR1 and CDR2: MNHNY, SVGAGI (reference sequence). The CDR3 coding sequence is TGTGCCAGCAGTTACTCGCTACAGGGGGCAGGTCAGCCCCAGCATTTT. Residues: CASSYSLQGAGQPQHF.

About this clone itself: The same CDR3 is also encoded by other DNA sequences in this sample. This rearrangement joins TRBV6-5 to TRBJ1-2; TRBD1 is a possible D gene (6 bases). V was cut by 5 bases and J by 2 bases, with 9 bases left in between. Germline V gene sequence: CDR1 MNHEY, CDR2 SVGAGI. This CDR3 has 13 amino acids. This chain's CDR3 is CASSRTANYGYTF. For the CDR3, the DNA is TGTGCCAGCAGTAGGACAGCAAACTATGGCTACACCTTC.

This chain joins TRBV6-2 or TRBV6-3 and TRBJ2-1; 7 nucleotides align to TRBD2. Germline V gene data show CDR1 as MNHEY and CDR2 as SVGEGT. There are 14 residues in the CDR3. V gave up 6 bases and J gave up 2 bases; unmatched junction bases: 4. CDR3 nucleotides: TGTGCCAGCAGCTCCGGGACTACCTACAATGAGCAGTTCTTC. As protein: CASSSGTTYNEQFF.

CDR3 DNA: TGTGCCAGCAGCTTAGAACCGGGGTTTTCCTACGAGCAGTACTTC. This sequence encodes CASSLEPGFSYEQYF. The gene calls are TRBV7-9 and TRBJ2-7, with D tentatively TRBD2 (5 bases). This CDR3 is built from 15 residues. CDR1 SEHNR and CDR2 FQNEAQ come from the germline V gene (reference sequence). Trimming shortened V by 1 base and J by 1 base, and 11 bases separated the two germline ends. Based on the CDR3 plus reference TRBV7-9 and TRBJ2-7, the full variable domain is DTGVSQNPRHKITKRGQNVTFRCDPISEHNRLYWYRQTLGQGPEFLTYFQNEAQLEKSRLLSDRFSAERPKGSFSTLEIQRTEQGDSAMYLCASSLEPGFSYEQYFGPGTRLTVT.

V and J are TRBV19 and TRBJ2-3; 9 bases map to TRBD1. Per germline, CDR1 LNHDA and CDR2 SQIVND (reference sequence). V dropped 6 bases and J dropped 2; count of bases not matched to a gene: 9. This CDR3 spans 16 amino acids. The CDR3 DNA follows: TGTGCCAGTAGAAGTACAGGGGGCTCTATCACAGATACGCAGTATTTT. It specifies CASRSTGGSITDTQYF.

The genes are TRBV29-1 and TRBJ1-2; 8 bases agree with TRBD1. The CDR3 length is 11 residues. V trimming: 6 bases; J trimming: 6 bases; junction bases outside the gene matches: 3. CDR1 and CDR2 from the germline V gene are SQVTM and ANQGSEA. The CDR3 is CSVGQGDGYTF. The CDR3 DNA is TGCAGCGTCGGACAGGGCGATGGCTACACCTTC.

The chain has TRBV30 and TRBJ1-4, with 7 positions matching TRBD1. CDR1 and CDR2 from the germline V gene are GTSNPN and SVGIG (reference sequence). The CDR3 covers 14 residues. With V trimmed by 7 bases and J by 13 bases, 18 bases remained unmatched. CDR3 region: CALTSGTEAARLFF. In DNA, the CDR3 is TGTGCCTTAACCTCCGGGACAGAGGCTGCCAGACTGTTTTTT.

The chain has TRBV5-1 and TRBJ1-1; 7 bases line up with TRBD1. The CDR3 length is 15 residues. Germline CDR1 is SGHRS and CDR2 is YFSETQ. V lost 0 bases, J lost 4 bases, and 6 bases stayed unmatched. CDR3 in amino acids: CASSLEGKGATEAFF. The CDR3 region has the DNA TGCGCCAGCAGCTTGGAGGGGAAGGGGGCCACTGAAGCTTTCTTT. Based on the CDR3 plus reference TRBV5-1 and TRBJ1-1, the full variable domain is KAGVTQTPRYLIKTRGQQVTLSCSPISGHRSVSWYQQTPGQGLQFLFEYFSETQRNKGNFPGRFSGRQFSNSRSEMNVSTLELGDSALYLCASSLEGKGATEAFFGQGTRLTVV.

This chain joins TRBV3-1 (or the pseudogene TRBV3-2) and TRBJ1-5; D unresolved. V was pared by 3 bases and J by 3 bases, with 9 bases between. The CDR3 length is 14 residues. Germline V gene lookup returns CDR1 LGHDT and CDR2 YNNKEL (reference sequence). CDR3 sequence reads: CASSQGGYNQPQHF. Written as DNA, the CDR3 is TGTGCCAGCAGCCAGGGAGGTTACAATCAGCCCCAGCATTTT.

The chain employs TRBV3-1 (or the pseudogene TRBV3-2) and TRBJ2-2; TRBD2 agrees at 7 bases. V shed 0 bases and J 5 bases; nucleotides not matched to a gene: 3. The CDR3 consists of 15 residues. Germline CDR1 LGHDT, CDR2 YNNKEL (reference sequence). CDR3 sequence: CASSQDGGRTGELFF. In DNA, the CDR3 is TGTGCCAGCAGCCAAGACGGGGGGAGGACCGGGGAGCTGTTTTTT.

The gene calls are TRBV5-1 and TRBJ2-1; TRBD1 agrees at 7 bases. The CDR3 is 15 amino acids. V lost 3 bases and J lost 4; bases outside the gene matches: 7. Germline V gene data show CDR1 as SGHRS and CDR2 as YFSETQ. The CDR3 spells CASSSQGVRYNEQFF. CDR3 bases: TGCGCCAGCAGCTCCCAGGGGGTTAGGTACAATGAGCAGTTCTTC.

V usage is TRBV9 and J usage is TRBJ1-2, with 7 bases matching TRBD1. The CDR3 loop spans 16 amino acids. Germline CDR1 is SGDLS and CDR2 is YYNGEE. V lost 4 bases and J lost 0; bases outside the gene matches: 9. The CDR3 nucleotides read TGTGCCAGCAGCTTCACCGACAGGGTGGCTAACTATGGCTACACCTTC. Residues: CASSFTDRVANYGYTF.

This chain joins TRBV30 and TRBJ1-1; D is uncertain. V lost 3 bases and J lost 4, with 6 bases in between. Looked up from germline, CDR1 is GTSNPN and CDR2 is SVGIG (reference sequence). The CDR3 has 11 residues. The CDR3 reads CAWRAGTEAFF. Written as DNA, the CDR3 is TGTGCCTGGAGGGCGGGCACTGAAGCTTTCTTT. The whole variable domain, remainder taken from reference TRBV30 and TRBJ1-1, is SQTIHQWPATLVQPVGSPLSLECTVEGTSNPNLYWYRQAAGRGLQLLFYSVGIGQISSEVPQNLSASRPQDRQFILSSKKLLLSDSGFYLCAWRAGTEAFFGQGTRLTVV.

CDR3 residues: CASSLRMNTEAFF. CDR3 bases: TGTGCCAGCAGCTTGAGAATGAACACTGAAGCTTTCTTT. This chain connects TRBV7-9 to TRBJ1-1; D unclear. V dropped 3 bases and J dropped 0 bases, with 5 bases sitting between them. The germline V gene has CDR1 SEHNR and CDR2 FQNEAQ (reference sequence). This CDR3 has 13 residues.